The clone carrying this T cell receptor (beta chain) was counted a few times. The data were obtained in a study of T cell changes during pregnancy in multiple sclerosis. This CDR3 comprises 15 residues. The protocol was immunoSEQ multiplex PCR, while the TCRdb copy is restricted to in-frame clones and leaves out a portion. The data show approximately 88,000 clones, approximately 94% seen once. The sample consisted of peripheral blood, taken in the third trimester of pregnancy. The V and J genes are TRBV21-1 and TRBJ2-3; TRBD1, the table's D call, lacks a check against the DNA. TRBV21-1 is listed as a pseudogene. The TCR comes from a female donor with multiple sclerosis, enrolled in a pregnancy study. CDR3 DNA sequence: TGTGCCAGCAGCCTCAGACATCCTAGCACAGATACGCAGTATTTT. It specifies CASSLRHPSTDTQYF.